A single sample gave rise to the 23 T cell receptor beta chains below, sequenced in a study of blood T cell repertoires in COVID-19. Assay: immunoSEQ multiplex PCR; the TCRdb copy retains only in-frame clones and omits some. Of 75,000 to 80,000 clones listed, around 80% are singletons. The source material was peripheral blood. The receptor set was obtained from a woman aged 55-70 years with acute or convalescent COVID-19.

This clone was detected a few times. The gene calls are TRBV5-6 and TRBJ1-5, with 7 nucleotides matching TRBD1. Germline CDR1 reads SGHDT; CDR2 reads YYEEEE. The CDR3 spans 15 residues. V trimming: 2 bases; J trimming: 6 bases; junction bases outside the gene matches: 8. CDR3 amino acids: CASSFGTVGVQPQHF. CDR3 coding DNA: TGTGCCAGCAGCTTTGGGACAGTCGGGGTTCAGCCCCAGCATTTT.

The rearrangement links TRBV2 to TRBJ1-2; D may be TRBD1 (5 bases). The V end was cut by 0 bases, the J end by 8 bases, with 10 bases between. The CDR3 totals 13 residues. Per germline, CDR1 SNHLY and CDR2 FYNNEI. The CDR3 DNA sequence: TGTGCCAGCAGTGAAGCGCGGGGCGGGGGCTACACCTTC. Translating gives CASSEARGGGYTF.

This clone appeared a few times. The V gene is TRBV30, the J gene TRBJ1-4; TRBD1 might be the D (5 bases). The V gene's germline CDR1 is GTSNPN and CDR2 SVGIG (reference sequence). This CDR3 has 15 amino acids. V lost 4 bases and J 3 bases, leaving 15 bases between the germline ends. CDR3 residues: CAWTEWGGANEKLFF. The CDR3 coding sequence is TGTGCCTGGACGGAATGGGGGGGGGCTAATGAAAAACTGTTTTTT.

The chain combines TRBV29-1 with TRBJ1-1; TRBD1 agrees at 7 bases. Germline-derived CDR1 and CDR2 are SQVTM and ANQGSEA. The CDR3 contains 15 residues. The V segment lost 0 bases and the J segment 4 bases; nucleotides outside the gene matches: 8. This chain's CDR3 is CSVEDPRGSGTEAFF. In DNA, the CDR3 is TGCAGCGTTGAAGATCCCAGGGGGTCGGGCACTGAAGCTTTCTTT.

The CDR3 region has the DNA TGTGCCAGTAGTGACATAGCGGGGGGGCACTACAATGAGCAGTTCTTC. It encodes CASSDIAGGHYNEQFF. The rearrangement joins TRBV19 to TRBJ2-1, with 11 bases identical to TRBD2. Germline V gene sequence: CDR1 LNHDA, CDR2 SQIVND (reference sequence). This CDR3 is 16 amino acids long. The ends lost 5 bases at V and 3 bases at J; junction bases unmatched: 6.

The chain's CDR3 is CASSVQGDSYNEQFF. The CDR3, as DNA: TGTGCCAGTAGTGTACAGGGGGACTCCTACAATGAGCAGTTCTTC. The chain carries TRBV19 and TRBJ2-1; 8 nucleotides line up with TRBD1. This CDR3 is 15 amino acids long. Germline values: CDR1 LNHDA, CDR2 SQIVND (reference sequence). Losses at the gene ends were 5 bases for V and 0 bases for J; bases not matched to a gene: 3.

The chain carries TRBV5-8 and TRBJ2-1, with TRBD1 as a possible D gene (6 bases). Germline values: CDR1 SGHTS, CDR2 YDEGEE. The CDR3 contains 14 residues. Between the trimmed V and J ends, which lost 4 bases and 8 bases, there was a span of 16 bases. CDR3 loop: CASSHLRGFHEQFF. The CDR3 region has the DNA TGTGCCAGCAGCCATTTAAGGGGGTTCCATGAGCAGTTCTTC.

The rearrangement joins TRBV5-1 to TRBJ2-1, with 13 positions matching TRBD2. In germline, CDR1 is SGHRS, CDR2 YFSETQ. The V and J ends lost 4 bases and 4 bases, in that order; junction bases with no gene match: 5. The CDR3 is made up of 16 amino acids. The chain's CDR3 is CASSKTSGGAYNEQFF. The CDR3 coding sequence is TGCGCCAGCAGCAAAACTAGCGGGGGGGCTTACAATGAGCAGTTCTTC. The complete variable domain, with remaining parts taken from reference TRBV5-1 and TRBJ2-1, reads KAGVTQTPRYLIKTRGQQVTLSCSPISGHRSVSWYQQTPGQGLQFLFEYFSETQRNKGNFPGRFSGRQFSNSRSEMNVSTLELGDSALYLCASSKTSGGAYNEQFFGPGTRLTVL.

A few counts support this clone. The chain recombines TRBV10-2 with TRBJ2-7, with 11 positions matching TRBD1. CDR1 WSHSY and CDR2 SAAADI come from the germline V gene. CDR3 length: 15 amino acids. The trim removed 6 bases at V and 3 bases at J, leaving 7 bases unmatched. The CDR3 nucleotides are TGCGCCAGCAGCGCCGGGACAGGGGGGTTCTACGAGCAGTACGTC. Translating it yields CASSAGTGGFYEQYV.

V gene TRBV12-5 combines with J gene TRBJ2-1; 11 nucleotides agree with TRBD1. The V gene end was trimmed by 6 bases and the J gene end by 7 bases; junction bases not matched to a gene: 5. Looked up from germline, CDR1 is LGHNT and CDR2 is FRNRAP. The CDR3 totals 14 residues. CDR3: CASGGQGVINEQFF. For the CDR3, the DNA is TGTGCTAGTGGGGGACAGGGGGTAATAAATGAGCAGTTCTTC.

The V gene is TRBV3-1 (or the pseudogene TRBV3-2), the J gene TRBJ2-1; D possibly corresponds to TRBD2 (6 bases). Trimming took 7 bases from V and 4 from J, leaving 17 bases between them. The CDR3 contains 15 residues. Germline V gene lookup returns CDR1 LGHDT and CDR2 YNNKEL (reference sequence). The CDR3 protein is CASNLEGRDYNEQFF. DNA of the CDR3: TGTGCCAGCAACCTGGAGGGCAGGGATTACAATGAGCAGTTCTTC.

V and J are TRBV25-1 and TRBJ1-2; 9 nucleotides align to TRBD1. The V gene end was trimmed by 2 bases and the J gene end by 8 bases; junction bases not matched to a gene: 15. The germline gives CDR1 MGHDK, CDR2 SYGVNS. The CDR3 totals 17 residues. The CDR3 spells CASSEIAESQGAKGYTF. The CDR3 DNA is TGTGCCAGCAGTGAAATAGCGGAATCACAGGGGGCTAAGGGCTACACCTTC.

The chain uses TRBV2 and TRBJ2-3, with 10 bases aligning to TRBD1. Germline V CDR1 and CDR2: SNHLY, FYNNEI. The CDR3 runs 15 residues. Losses at the gene ends were 3 bases for V and 0 bases for J; bases not matched to a gene: 0. As DNA, the CDR3 is TGTGCCAGCAGTGAGGACAGGGGGAGCACAGATACGCAGTATTTT. Translated, it gives CASSEDRGSTDTQYF.

Only a few counts were recorded for this clone. The chain couples TRBV19 to TRBJ1-4; D is ambiguous. Trimming took 5 bases from V and 3 from J, leaving 13 bases between them. Germline loops: CDR1 LNHDA, CDR2 SQIVND (reference sequence). The CDR3 is 15 amino acids. The chain's CDR3 is CASSDSGSPNEKLFF. The CDR3 bases are TGTGCCAGTAGTGATTCCGGGTCTCCTAATGAAAAACTGTTTTTT.

The chain joins TRBV6-6 to TRBJ1-1; no firm D call. Germline lookup yields CDR1 MNHNY and CDR2 SVGAGI (reference sequence). The CDR3 is 12 amino acids. The germline V and J ends were trimmed by 10 bases and 1 base, with 10 bases remaining between them. The DNA for the CDR3 is TGTGCCATTGTGGCACCGAACACTGAAGCTTTCTTT. This translates into CAIVAPNTEAFF.

The genes are TRBV6-5 and TRBJ2-7; possible D gene TRBD2, 7 bases. Deletions cut 5 bases from V and 6 bases from J, with 20 bases between. The CDR3 extends over 15 amino acids. Germline assignment: CDR1 MNHEY and CDR2 SVGAGI. The CDR3 DNA reads as TGTGCCAGCAGTCGTGGCAAGGGGGGGGGAAGCGAGCAGTACTTC. It encodes CASSRGKGGGSEQYF.

This clone was recorded a few times. The CDR3 loop is CASSLRLDFQPQHF. The CDR3 DNA follows: TGTGCCAGCAGCTTAAGACTTGATTTTCAGCCCCAGCATTTT. The chain employs TRBV5-5 and TRBJ1-5; D is unclear. The CDR3 is made up of 14 amino acids. CDR1 SGHKS and CDR2 YYEKEE come from the germline V gene (reference sequence). The V gene lost 2 bases and the J gene lost 6 bases, with 12 bases spanning the gap.

The chain employs TRBV10-1 and TRBJ1-1, with D maybe TRBD1 (5 bases). Deletions cut 3 bases from V and 4 bases from J, with 9 bases between. Germline loops: CDR1 WNHNN, CDR2 SYGVQD (reference sequence). The CDR3 totals 13 residues. The CDR3 DNA is TGCGCCAGCAGTGATGGCAGGGCCACTGAAGCTTTCTTT. It encodes CASSDGRATEAFF.

The chain recombines TRBV27 with TRBJ2-7, with TRBD1 identical over 7 bases. Germline V lookup: CDR1 MNHEY, CDR2 SMNVEV (reference sequence). V was pared by 5 bases and J by 2 bases, with 6 bases of the junction left unmatched. The CDR3 loop spans 14 amino acids. This CDR3 is CASSLGTATYEQYF. The CDR3 DNA follows: TGTGCCAGCAGTCTCGGGACAGCCACCTACGAGCAGTACTTC.

This chain links TRBV3-1 (or the pseudogene TRBV3-2) with TRBJ1-1; 9 positions agree with TRBD1. Trimming cost V 2 bases and J 2 bases; bases outside gene matches: 3. CDR1 and CDR2 (germline): LGHDT, YNNKEL (reference sequence). The CDR3 spans 15 residues. In DNA form, the CDR3 reads TGTGCCAGCAGCCAACTACAGGGGGCAAACACTGAAGCTTTCTTT. Residues: CASSQLQGANTEAFF.

J is TRBJ1-3 and V is TRBV5-1; D is uncertain. Trimming cost V 1 base and J 1 base, with 15 bases left between them. In germline, CDR1 is SGHRS, CDR2 YFSETQ. The CDR3 totals 17 residues. CDR3 in DNA: TGCGCCAGCAGCTTGTATGTTGGGAGTTCATCTGGAAACACCATATATTTT. This translates into CASSLYVGSSSGNTIYF.

This clone has only a few counts. This sequence joins TRBV10-3 and TRBJ2-1, with D tentatively TRBD1 (5 bases). Trimming pared 7 bases from V and 3 bases from J, leaving 10 bases between. Germline V CDR1 and CDR2: ENHRY, SYGVKD. The CDR3 totals 13 residues. The CDR3 DNA follows: TGTGCCATCATCAGTGACAGCTACAATGAGCAGTTCTTC. This encodes CAIISDSYNEQFF.

The chain recombines TRBV2 with TRBJ2-5, with 9 bases matching TRBD2. Losses at the gene ends were 6 bases for V and 3 bases for J; bases not matched to a gene: 5. The germline CDR1 and CDR2 sequences are SNHLY and FYNNEI. There are 14 residues in the CDR3. CDR3 amino acids: CASRGLAGKETQYF. The CDR3 DNA reads TGTGCCAGCAGGGGGCTAGCGGGGAAAGAGACCCAGTACTTC.